This passage covers 16 T cell receptor beta chains from one sample sequenced in a study of cytomegalovirus exposure and HLA in healthy donors. PCR employed 60 Vbeta and 13 Jbeta primers. The data were produced by immunoSEQ multiplex PCR, yet TCRdb's version contains in-frame clones alone and is incomplete. The table includes about 130,000 clones, 79% detected once. Input material: PBMCs. Source of these receptors: a man aged 40-49 years in good health and CMV-seropositive.

This clone occurred a few times. This chain joins TRBV5-1 and TRBJ1-4; D is perhaps TRBD1 (6 bases). This CDR3 is built from 18 residues. Per the germline V gene, CDR1 is SGHRS and CDR2 is YFSETQ. Between the trimmed V and J ends, which lost 3 bases and 0 bases, there was a span of 18 bases. CDR3 nucleotide sequence: TGCGCCAGCAGCTCGGTGACAGGTGGGCCTGCAACTAATGAAAAACTGTTTTTT. Translated, it gives CASSSVTGGPATNEKLFF.

This clone came up a few times. The chain joins TRBV19 to TRBJ2-7, with a tentative D call TRBD2 (6 bases). Germline V gene data show CDR1 as LNHDA and CDR2 as SQIVND (reference sequence). The V end was cut by 1 base, the J end by 8 bases, with 15 bases between. This CDR3 has 14 amino acids. CDR3 loop: CASSIVAGQQKQYF. The CDR3 region has the DNA TGTGCCAGTAGTATAGTGGCGGGGCAGCAGAAGCAGTACTTC. Based on the CDR3 plus reference TRBV19 and TRBJ2-7, the full variable domain is DGGITQSPKYLFRKEGQNVTLSCEQNLNHDAMYWYRQDPGQGLRLIYYSQIVNDFQKGDIAEGYSVSREKKESFPLTVTSAQKNPTAFYLCASSIVAGQQKQYFGPGTRLTVT.

In nucleotides, the CDR3 is TGTGCCAGCAGGCCCCCTAGCGGTACCTACAATGAGCAGTTCTTC. Residues: CASRPPSGTYNEQFF. This sequence joins TRBV6-5 and TRBJ2-1, with 7 bases fitting TRBD2. The CDR3 totals 15 residues. Germline loops: CDR1 MNHEY, CDR2 SVGAGI. The V gene end was trimmed by 6 bases and the J gene end by 2 bases; junction bases not matched to a gene: 7.

The chain couples TRBV10-2 to TRBJ2-7; D is unclear. CDR1 is WSHSY, CDR2 SAAADI, per germline. The CDR3 sequence is 14 residues long. The V end was cut by 2 bases, the J end by 0 bases, with 8 bases between. DNA for the CDR3: TGCGCCAGCAGTGAGGGTCTAAGCTCCTACGAGCAGTACTTC. As protein: CASSEGLSSYEQYF.

The chain uses TRBV4-1 and TRBJ2-1; D uncertain. Germline V gene lookup returns CDR1 MGHRA and CDR2 YSYEKL. Between the trimmed V and J ends, which lost 6 bases and 2 bases, there was a span of 11 bases. The CDR3 has 14 amino acids. The chain's CDR3 is CASRTHGPYNEQFF. The CDR3 nucleotides are TGCGCCAGCAGGACCCATGGGCCCTACAATGAGCAGTTCTTC.

V is TRBV19 and J is TRBJ2-7; possible D gene TRBD2, 6 bases. V was shortened by 4 bases and J by 0 bases, with 10 bases between the two germline ends. This CDR3 region has 14 residues. Germline V gives CDR1 LNHDA, CDR2 SQIVND (reference sequence). The CDR3 is CASSSSGRSYEQYF. CDR3 bases: TGTGCCAGTAGTAGTAGCGGTCGCTCCTACGAGCAGTACTTC.

The chain carries TRBV11-2 and TRBJ2-1; perhaps TRBD2 as D (7 bases). V gave up 4 bases and J gave up 2 bases, with 18 bases separating them. Germline CDR1 and CDR2: SGHAT and FQNNGV. The CDR3 loop spans 17 amino acids. The CDR3 is CASSSGGRSLTYNEQFF. DNA of the CDR3: TGTGCCAGCAGCTCCGGGGGGCGAAGCCTCACCTACAATGAGCAGTTCTTC.

The rearrangement links TRBV6-1 to TRBJ1-1; 11 positions match TRBD1. Germline CDR1 reads MNHNS; CDR2 reads SASEGT. With 4 bases clipped from V and 3 bases from J, the junction kept 4 bases outside the gene matches. The CDR3 length is 15 residues. The CDR3 spells CASSGTGGEDTEAFF. The CDR3 DNA sequence: TGTGCCAGCAGTGGGACAGGGGGCGAGGACACTGAAGCTTTCTTT.

The V and J genes are TRBV25-1 and TRBJ2-3; possibly TRBD1 for D (5 bases). The CDR3 consists of 13 residues. Trimming cost V 5 bases and J 6 bases, with 12 bases left between them. Germline CDR1 reads MGHDK; CDR2 reads SYGVNS. The CDR3 nucleotides read TGTGCCAGCAGTTCAGGGTTTCCGGATACGCAGTATTTT. Its translation: CASSSGFPDTQYF.

The V gene is TRBV5-1, the J gene TRBJ2-7, with a tentative D call TRBD1 (6 bases). The length of the CDR3 is 15 residues. V lost 0 bases, J lost 4 bases, and 14 bases lay in between. CDR1 is SGHRS and CDR2 is YFSETQ in the germline V gene. In DNA form, the CDR3 reads TGCGCCAGCAGCTTGGAGGCACAGGGAGTATACGAGCAGTACTTC. Protein product: CASSLEAQGVYEQYF.

The CDR3, as DNA: TGTGCCAGCTCACGAGGACAGGGAGGCTCTGAAGCTTTCTTT. This codes for CASSRGQGGSEAFF. This rearrangement joins TRBV18 to TRBJ1-1, with 8 bases identical to TRBD1. CDR1 KGHSH and CDR2 LQKENI come from the germline V gene. The CDR3 extends over 14 amino acids. V dropped 4 bases and J dropped 6; count of bases not matched to a gene: 7.

The chain uses TRBV29-1 and TRBJ1-2, with TRBD1 matching over 8 bases. Germline V gene sequence: CDR1 SQVTM, CDR2 ANQGSEA. The CDR3 has 13 amino acids. V was pared by 5 bases and J by 0 bases, with 2 bases of the junction left unmatched. The CDR3 protein is CSVWTGPNYGYTF. CDR3 in DNA: TGCAGCGTTTGGACAGGGCCTAACTATGGCTACACCTTC.

V is TRBV5-1 and J is TRBJ1-1, with TRBD1 matching 8 bases. Germline V gene lookup returns CDR1 SGHRS and CDR2 YFSETQ. The J segment lost 0 bases and the V segment lost 4 bases, leaving 5 bases of the junction unmatched. The CDR3 sequence is 15 residues long. The CDR3 reads CASSGGGQVNTEAFF. The CDR3 DNA is TGCGCCAGCAGCGGAGGGGGACAGGTGAACACTGAAGCTTTCTTT. The entire variable domain, with the rest obtained from reference TRBV5-1 and TRBJ1-1, is as follows: KAGVTQTPRYLIKTRGQQVTLSCSPISGHRSVSWYQQTPGQGLQFLFEYFSETQRNKGNFPGRFSGRQFSNSRSEMNVSTLELGDSALYLCASSGGGQVNTEAFFGQGTRLTVV.

The chain combines TRBV5-6 with TRBJ2-5, with 11 bases matching TRBD2. V was clipped by 1 base and J by 5 bases; unmatched bases: 4. From germline, CDR1 is SGHDT and CDR2 YYEEEE. This CDR3 contains 15 residues. The CDR3 region has the DNA TGTGCCAGCAGCTTGCTAGCGGGAGGTCCTGAGACCCAGTACTTC. It is translated as CASSLLAGGPETQYF. The full variable domain, with the rest looked up from reference TRBV5-6 and TRBJ2-5, is DAGVTQSPTHLIKTRGQQVTLRCSPKSGHDTVSWYQQALGQGPQFIFQYYEEEERQRGNFPDRFSGHQFPNYSSELNVNALLLGDSALYLCASSLLAGGPETQYFGPGTRLLVL.

The chain has TRBV7-9 and TRBJ1-2; 8 positions agree with TRBD1. Germline V gives CDR1 SEHNR, CDR2 FQNEAQ (reference sequence). CDR3 size: 14 residues. With 4 bases clipped from V and 3 bases from J, the junction kept 4 bases outside the gene matches. CDR3 sequence reads: CASSWGTGHYGYTF. The CDR3 DNA follows: TGTGCCAGCAGCTGGGGGACAGGCCACTATGGCTACACCTTC.

Worth noting for this clone: One end of the junction varies from germline; a read error may be responsible. The rearrangement joins TRBV7-9 to TRBJ2-3; TRBD1 agrees at 9 bases. This CDR3 is built from 14 residues. CDR1 is SEHNR, CDR2 FQNEAQ, per germline (reference sequence). The CDR3 sequence is CSSSFGQGKDTQYF. In DNA form, the CDR3 reads TGTTCCAGCAGCTTCGGACAGGGGAAAGATACGCAGTATTTT.